Sequencing of this T cell receptor (beta chain) was carried out in a study of control samples from healthy donors and cancer patients (dated by TCRdb to 2018 to 2021). As concerns this clone: Which antigen it targets is not known. One end of the junction does not line up with germline, which may come from a read error.

The library was prepared using the immunoSEQ multiplex PCR assay. TCRdb holds this immuneACCESS table with in-frame rearrangements only. Some clones are missing; in checked studies, unresolved V genes explain under half, and the rest has no known cause. The sample table records about 35,000 clones; around 93% of these occur just once. Clones ranked in the top ten supply 1.7% of the sample. The material sequenced was PBMCs. This receptor was identified in a middle-aged man with colorectal cancer.

Here is the DNA: TGTGCCATCAGTCAGCGGGGTGGGGACAATGGGCAGTTCTTC. Translated, this gives CAISQRGGDNGQFF. The chain is made from TRBV10-3 and TRBJ2-1, and TRBD2 may be the D gene, going by 7 matching bases. From a lookup of the germline V gene, CDR1 and CDR2 are ENHRY and SYGVKD. The CDR3 holds 14 amino acids from the cysteine to the phenylalanine. CDR3 DNA is the only sequence kept; it has 42 bases, read in frame from the first base.